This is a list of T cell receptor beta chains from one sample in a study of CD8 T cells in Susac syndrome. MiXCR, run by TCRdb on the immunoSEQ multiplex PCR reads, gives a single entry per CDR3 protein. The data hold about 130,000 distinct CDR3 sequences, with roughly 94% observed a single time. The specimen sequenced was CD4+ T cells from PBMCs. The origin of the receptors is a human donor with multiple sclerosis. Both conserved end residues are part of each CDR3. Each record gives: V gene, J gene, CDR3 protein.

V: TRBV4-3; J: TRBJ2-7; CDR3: CASSQEGRSYEQYF
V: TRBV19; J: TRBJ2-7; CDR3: CASSIQAGGIYEQYF
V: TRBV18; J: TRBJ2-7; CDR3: CASSNSGTFGEQYF
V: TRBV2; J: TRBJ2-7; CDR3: CASKGREAYEQYF
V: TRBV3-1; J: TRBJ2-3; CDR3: CASSQGQGMADTQYF
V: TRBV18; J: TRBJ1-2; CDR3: CASSPGADYGYTF
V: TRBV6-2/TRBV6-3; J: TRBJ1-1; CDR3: CASSMTLSEAFF
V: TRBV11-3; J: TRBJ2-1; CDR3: CASSHPPYSEQFF
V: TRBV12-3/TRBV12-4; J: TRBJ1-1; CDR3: CASSDQGARPEAFF
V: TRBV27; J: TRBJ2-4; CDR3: CASSSPLQGVTKNIQYF
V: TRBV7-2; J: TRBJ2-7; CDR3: CASSSQAGVGYEQYF
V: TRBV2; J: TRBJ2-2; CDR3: CASTQENTGELFF
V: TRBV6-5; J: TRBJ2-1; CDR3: CASRITGGQYNEQFF
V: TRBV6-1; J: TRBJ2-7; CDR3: CASFSGGVGYEQYF
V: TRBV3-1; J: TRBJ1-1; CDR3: CASSRSKGGTEAFF
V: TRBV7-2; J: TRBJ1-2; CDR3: CASSPRTQRYGYTF
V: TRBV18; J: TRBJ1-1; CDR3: CASSPRGVGTVTEAFF
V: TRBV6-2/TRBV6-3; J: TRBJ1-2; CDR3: CASSRIQGYGYTF
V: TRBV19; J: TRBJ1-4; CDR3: CASSIDGGHLDATNEKLFF
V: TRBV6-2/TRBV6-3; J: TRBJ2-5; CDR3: CASGGSKTQYF
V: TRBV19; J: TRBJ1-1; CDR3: CASSIGGTLGTEAFF
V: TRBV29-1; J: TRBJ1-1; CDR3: CSVEIDRVNTEAFF
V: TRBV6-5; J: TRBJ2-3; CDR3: CASSYSGAGQDTQYF